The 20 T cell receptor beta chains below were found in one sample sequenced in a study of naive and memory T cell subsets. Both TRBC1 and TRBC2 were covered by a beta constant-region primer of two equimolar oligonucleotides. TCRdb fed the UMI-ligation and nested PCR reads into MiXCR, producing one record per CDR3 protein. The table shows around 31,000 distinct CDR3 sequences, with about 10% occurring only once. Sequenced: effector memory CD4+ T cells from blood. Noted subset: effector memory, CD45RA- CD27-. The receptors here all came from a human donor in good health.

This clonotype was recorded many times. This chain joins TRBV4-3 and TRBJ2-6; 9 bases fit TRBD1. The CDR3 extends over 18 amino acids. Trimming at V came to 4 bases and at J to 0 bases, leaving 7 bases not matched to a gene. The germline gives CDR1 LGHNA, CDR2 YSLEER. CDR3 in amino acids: CASSPGQGLNSGANVLTF. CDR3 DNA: TGCGCCAGCAGCCCGGGACAGGGTTTAAACTCTGGGGCCAACGTCCTGACTTTC.

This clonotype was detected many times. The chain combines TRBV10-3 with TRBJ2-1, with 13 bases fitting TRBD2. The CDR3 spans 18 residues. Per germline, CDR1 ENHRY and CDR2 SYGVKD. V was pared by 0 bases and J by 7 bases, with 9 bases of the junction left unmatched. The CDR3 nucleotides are TGTGCCATCAGTGAGTCGTCCGGGACTAGCGGGATCGGGAATGAGCAGTTCTTC. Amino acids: CAISESSGTSGIGNEQFF.

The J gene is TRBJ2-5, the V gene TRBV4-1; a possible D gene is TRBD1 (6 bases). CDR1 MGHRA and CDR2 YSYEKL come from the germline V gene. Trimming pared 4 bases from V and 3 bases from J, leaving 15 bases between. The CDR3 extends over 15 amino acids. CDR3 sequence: CASSRATGSEETQYF. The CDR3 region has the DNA TGCGCCAGCAGCCGGGCCACAGGGTCGGAAGAGACCCAGTACTTC.

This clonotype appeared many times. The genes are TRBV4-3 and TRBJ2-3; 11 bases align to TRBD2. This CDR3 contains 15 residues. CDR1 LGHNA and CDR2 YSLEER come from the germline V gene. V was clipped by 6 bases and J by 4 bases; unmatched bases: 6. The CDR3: CASSKGGLAADTQYF. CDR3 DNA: TGCGCCAGCAGTAAAGGGGGACTAGCGGCAGATACGCAGTATTTT.

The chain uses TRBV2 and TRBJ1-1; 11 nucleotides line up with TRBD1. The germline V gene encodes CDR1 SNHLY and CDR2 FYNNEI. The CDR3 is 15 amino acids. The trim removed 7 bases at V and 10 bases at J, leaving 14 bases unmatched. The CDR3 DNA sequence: TGTGCCAGCAACCAACGGGGGGCCGGACAGGGGGCAGCTTTCTTT. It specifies CASNQRGAGQGAAFF.

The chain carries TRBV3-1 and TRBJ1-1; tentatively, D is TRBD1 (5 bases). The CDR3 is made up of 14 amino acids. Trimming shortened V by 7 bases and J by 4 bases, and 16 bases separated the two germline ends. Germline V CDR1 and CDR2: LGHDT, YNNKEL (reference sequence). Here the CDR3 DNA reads TGTGCCAGCAAACCATCAGGGTGGGTCACTGAAGCTTTCTTT. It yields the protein CASKPSGWVTEAFF.

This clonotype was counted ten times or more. The CDR3 is CASSPTAIYEQYF. In nucleotides, the CDR3 is TGTGCCAGCAGCCCCACGGCTATTTACGAGCAGTACTTC. The V call is TRBV11-2, the J call TRBJ2-7, with no clear D. V dropped 5 bases and J dropped 4 bases, with 12 bases sitting between them. This CDR3 is 13 amino acids long. The V gene's germline CDR1 is SGHAT and CDR2 FQNNGV.

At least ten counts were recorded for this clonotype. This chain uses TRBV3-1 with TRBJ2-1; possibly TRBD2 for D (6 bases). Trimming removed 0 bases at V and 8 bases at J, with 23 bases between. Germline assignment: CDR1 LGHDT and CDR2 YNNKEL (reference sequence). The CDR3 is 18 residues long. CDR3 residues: CASSQDYMEGSWLDEQFF. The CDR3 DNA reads TGTGCCAGCAGCCAAGATTACATGGAGGGGTCGTGGTTAGATGAGCAGTTCTTC.

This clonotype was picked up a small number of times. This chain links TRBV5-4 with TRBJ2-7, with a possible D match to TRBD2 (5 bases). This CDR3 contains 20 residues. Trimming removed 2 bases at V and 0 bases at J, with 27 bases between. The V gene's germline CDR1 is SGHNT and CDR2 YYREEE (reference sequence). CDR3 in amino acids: CASSLSPLGSVILNSYEQYF. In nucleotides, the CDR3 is TGTGCCAGCAGCTTATCCCCCCTGGGTAGCGTTATTCTTAACTCCTACGAGCAGTACTTC.

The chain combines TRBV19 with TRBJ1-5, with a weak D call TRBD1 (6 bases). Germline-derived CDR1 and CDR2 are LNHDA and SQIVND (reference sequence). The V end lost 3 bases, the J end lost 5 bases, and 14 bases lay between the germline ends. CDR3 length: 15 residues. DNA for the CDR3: TGTGCCAGTAGTATGGAAGGACAGCCCTATCAGCCCCAGCATTTT. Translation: CASSMEGQPYQPQHF.

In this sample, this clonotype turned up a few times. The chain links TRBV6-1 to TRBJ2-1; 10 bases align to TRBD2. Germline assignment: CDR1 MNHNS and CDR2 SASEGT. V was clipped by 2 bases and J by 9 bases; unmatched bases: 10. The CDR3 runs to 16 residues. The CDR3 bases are TGTGCCAGCAGTGAACGGGCTAGCGGGAGCAAAGGTGAGCAGTTCTTC. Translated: CASSERASGSKGEQFF.

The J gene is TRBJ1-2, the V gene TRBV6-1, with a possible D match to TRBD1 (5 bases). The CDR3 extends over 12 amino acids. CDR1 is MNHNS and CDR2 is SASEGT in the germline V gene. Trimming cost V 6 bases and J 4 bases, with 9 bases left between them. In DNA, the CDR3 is TGTGCCAGCAGCCAGGGAGTCTATGGCTACACCTTC. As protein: CASSQGVYGYTF.

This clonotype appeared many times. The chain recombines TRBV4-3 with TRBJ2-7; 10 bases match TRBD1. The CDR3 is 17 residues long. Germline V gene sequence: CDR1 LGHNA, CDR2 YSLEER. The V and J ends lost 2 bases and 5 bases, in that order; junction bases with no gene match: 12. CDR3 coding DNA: TGCGCCAGCAGCCAAAGATTTCCGGGACAGGGGTATAACGAGCAGTACTTC. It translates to CASSQRFPGQGYNEQYF.

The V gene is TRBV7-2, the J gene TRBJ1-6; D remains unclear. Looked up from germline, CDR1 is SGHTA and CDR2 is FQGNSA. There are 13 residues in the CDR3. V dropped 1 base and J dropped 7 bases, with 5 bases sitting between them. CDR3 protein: CASSLVWNSPLHF. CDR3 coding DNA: TGTGCCAGCAGCTTAGTGTGGAATTCACCCCTCCACTTT.

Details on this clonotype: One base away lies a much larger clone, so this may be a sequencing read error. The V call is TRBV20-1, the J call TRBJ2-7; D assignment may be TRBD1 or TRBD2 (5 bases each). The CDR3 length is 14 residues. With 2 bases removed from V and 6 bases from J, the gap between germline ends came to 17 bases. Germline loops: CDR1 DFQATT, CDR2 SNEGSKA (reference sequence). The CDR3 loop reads CSARQPGRAIEQYF. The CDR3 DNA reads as TGCAGTGCTAGACAGCCGGGACGAGCGATCGAGCAGTACTTC.

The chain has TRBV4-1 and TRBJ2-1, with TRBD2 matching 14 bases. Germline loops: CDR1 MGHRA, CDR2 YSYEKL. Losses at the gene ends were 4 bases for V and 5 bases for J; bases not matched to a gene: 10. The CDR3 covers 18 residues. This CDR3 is CASSPSPGLAGANNEQFF. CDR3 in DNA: TGCGCCAGCAGCCCTTCCCCGGGACTAGCGGGAGCAAACAATGAGCAGTTCTTC.

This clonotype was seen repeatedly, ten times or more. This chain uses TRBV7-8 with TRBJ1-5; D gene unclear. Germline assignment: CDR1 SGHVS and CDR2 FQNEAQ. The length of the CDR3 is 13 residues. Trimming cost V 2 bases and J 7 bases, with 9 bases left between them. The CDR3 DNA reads TGTGCCAGCAGCTTACGGGGTGAACAGCCCCAGCATTTT. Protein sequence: CASSLRGEQPQHF.

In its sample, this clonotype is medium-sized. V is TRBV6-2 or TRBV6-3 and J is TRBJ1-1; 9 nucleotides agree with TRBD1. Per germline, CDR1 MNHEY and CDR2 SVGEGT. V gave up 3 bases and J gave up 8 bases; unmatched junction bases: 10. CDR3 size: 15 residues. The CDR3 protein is CASSYVRTGAEEAFF. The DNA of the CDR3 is TGTGCCAGCAGTTATGTGAGGACAGGGGCTGAAGAAGCTTTCTTT.

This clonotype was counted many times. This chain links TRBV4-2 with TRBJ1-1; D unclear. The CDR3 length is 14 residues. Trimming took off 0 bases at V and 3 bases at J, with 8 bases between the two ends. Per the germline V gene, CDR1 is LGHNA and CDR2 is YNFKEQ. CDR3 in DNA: TGTGCCAGCAGCCAAGACCCCCAGGACACTGAAGCTTTCTTT. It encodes CASSQDPQDTEAFF.

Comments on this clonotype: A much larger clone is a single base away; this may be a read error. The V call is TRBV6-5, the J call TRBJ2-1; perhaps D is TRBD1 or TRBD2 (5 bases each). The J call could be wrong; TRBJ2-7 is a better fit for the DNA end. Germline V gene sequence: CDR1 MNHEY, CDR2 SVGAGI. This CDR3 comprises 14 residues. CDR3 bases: TGTGCCAGCAGATTAATCGGGGCCTACAATGAGCAGTACTTC. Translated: CASRLIGAYNEQYF.